The sequence of this T cell receptor beta chain was determined in a study of blood T cell repertoires in COVID-19. The cohort comprised adults aged about 18 to 89 years residing in 24 US areas. Participant reports of clinical history set cohort assignment. Trimming took off 5 bases at V and 5 bases at J, with 12 bases between the two ends. This CDR3 region has 13 residues. Germline CDR1 is SGHTA and CDR2 is FQGTGA. The protocol was immunoSEQ multiplex PCR, while the TCRdb copy is restricted to in-frame clones and leaves out a portion. The sample yields about 270,000 clones, 75% to 90% seen once. The receptor was isolated from a woman under 30 who had recovered from COVID-19. V usage is TRBV7-3 and J usage is TRBJ2-5; a possible D gene is TRBD2 (6 bases). The sequenced sample consisted of PBMCs or T cells enriched from blood (not recorded which). CDR3 in amino acids: CASSPYSGETQYF. CDR3 in DNA: TGTGCCAGCAGCCCATACAGCGGGGAGACCCAGTACTTC.